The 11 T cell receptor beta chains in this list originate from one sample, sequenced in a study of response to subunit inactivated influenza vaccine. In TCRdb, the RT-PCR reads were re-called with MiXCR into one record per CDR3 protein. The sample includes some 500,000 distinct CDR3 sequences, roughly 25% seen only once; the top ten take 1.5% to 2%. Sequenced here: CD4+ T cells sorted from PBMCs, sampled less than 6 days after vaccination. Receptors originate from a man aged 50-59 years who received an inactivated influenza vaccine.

The chain's CDR3 is CASSSTGNPAYEQYF. CDR3 coding DNA: TGCGCCAGCAGCTCCACAGGGAACCCCGCCTACGAGCAGTACTTC. V is TRBV5-1 and J is TRBJ2-7; the D gene is possibly TRBD1 (6 bases). In germline, CDR1 is SGHRS, CDR2 YFSETQ. The CDR3 contains 15 residues. V lost 3 bases, J lost 2 bases, and 15 bases lay in between.

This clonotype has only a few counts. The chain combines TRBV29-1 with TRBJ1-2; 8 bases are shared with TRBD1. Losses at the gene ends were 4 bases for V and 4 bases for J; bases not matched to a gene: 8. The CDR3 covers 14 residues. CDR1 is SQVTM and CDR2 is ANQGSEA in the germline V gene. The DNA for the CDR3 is TGCAGCGTTGGGCAGGGGGCGCAAGGCTATGGCTACACCTTC. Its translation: CSVGQGAQGYGYTF. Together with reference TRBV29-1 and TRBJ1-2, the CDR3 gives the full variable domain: SAVISQKPSRDICQRGTSLTIQCQVDSQVTMMFWYRQQPGQSLTLIATANQGSEATYESGFVIDKFPISRPNLTFSTLTVSNMSPEDSSIYLCSVGQGAQGYGYTFGSGTRLTVV.

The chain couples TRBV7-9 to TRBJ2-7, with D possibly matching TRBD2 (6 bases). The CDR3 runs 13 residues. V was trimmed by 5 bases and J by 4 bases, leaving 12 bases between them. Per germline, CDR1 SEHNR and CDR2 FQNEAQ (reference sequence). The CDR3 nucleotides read TGTGCCAGCAGCCCCCCGGGGAGGTACGAGCAGTACTTC. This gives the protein CASSPPGRYEQYF.

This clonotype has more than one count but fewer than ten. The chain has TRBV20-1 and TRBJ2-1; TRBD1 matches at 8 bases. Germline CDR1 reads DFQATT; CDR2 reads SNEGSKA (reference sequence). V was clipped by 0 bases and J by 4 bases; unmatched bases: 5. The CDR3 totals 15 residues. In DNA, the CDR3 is TGCAGTGCTAGAGATCGCCAGGGGGCTTACAATGAGCAGTTCTTC. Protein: CSARDRQGAYNEQFF.

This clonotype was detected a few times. DNA for the CDR3: TGTGCCAGCAGTTATCAGGGCGGGAATCAGCCCCAGCATTTT. Translated: CASSYQGGNQPQHF. V is TRBV7-9 and J is TRBJ1-5, with D possibly matching TRBD1 (5 bases). Germline V gives CDR1 SEHNR, CDR2 FQNEAQ (reference sequence). Trimming cost V 6 bases and J 4 bases, with 13 bases left between them. This CDR3 spans 14 amino acids.

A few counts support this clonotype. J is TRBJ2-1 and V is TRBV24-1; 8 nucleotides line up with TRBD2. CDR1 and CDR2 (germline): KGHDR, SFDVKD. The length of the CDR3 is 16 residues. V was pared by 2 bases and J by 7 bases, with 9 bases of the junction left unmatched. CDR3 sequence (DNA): TGTGCCACCAGTGATTGGACGAGCGGGAGAGGGAATGAGCAGTTCTTC. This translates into CATSDWTSGRGNEQFF.

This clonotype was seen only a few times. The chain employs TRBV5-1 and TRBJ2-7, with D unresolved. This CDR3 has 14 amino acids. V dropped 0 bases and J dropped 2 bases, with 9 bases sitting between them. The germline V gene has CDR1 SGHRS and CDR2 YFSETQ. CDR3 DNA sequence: TGCGCCAGCAGCTTGGGGCCAGCAGCCTACGAGCAGTACTTC. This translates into CASSLGPAAYEQYF.

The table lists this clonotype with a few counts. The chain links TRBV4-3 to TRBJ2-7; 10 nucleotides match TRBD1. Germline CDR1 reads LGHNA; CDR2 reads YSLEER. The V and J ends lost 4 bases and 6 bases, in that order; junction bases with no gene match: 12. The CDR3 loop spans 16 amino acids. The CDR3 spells CASSRGSGTGAGEQYF. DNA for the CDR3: TGCGCCAGCAGCCGTGGTAGCGGGACAGGGGCCGGCGAGCAGTACTTC.

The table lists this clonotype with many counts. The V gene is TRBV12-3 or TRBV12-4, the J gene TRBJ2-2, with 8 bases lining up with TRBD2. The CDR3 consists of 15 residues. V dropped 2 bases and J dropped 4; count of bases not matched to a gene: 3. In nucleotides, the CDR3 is TGTGCCAGCAGTTTACGGGGGGGGCTCACCGGGGAGCTGTTTTTT. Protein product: CASSLRGGLTGELFF.

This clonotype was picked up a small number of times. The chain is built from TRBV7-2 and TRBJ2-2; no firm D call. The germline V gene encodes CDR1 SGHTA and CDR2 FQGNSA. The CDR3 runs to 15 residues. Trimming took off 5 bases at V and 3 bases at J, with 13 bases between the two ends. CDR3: CASSPLKAYTGELFF. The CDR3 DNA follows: TGTGCCAGCAGCCCGTTAAAGGCCTACACCGGGGAGCTGTTTTTT.

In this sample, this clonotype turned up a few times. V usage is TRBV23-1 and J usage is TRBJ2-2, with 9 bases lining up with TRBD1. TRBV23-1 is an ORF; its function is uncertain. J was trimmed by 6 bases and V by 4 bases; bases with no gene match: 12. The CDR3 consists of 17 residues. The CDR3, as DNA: TGCGCCAGCAGTCGTCTCCTCTCCCGGACAGGGGCCGGGGAGCTGTTTTTT. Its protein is CASSRLLSRTGAGELFF.